These 17 T cell receptor beta chains were sequenced from one sample in a study of T cell responses to AZD1222 COVID-19 vaccine. The data were produced by immunoSEQ multiplex PCR, yet TCRdb's version contains in-frame clones alone and is incomplete. The repertoire holds 250,000 to 300,000 clones, with around 92% as singletons. This specimen consisted of peripheral blood, obtained 28 days after the second AZD1222 dose. Every receptor here comes from an adult who received the AZD1222 COVID-19 vaccine.

This chain joins TRBV25-1 and TRBJ1-3; maybe TRBD1 (6 bases). Trimming shortened V by 4 bases and J by 8 bases, and 15 bases separated the two germline ends. This CDR3 spans 14 amino acids. The germline V gene encodes CDR1 MGHDK and CDR2 SYGVNS. For the CDR3, the DNA is TGTGCCAGCAGTGCAACCGGGACAATGGACACCATATATTTT. Amino acid sequence: CASSATGTMDTIYF.

This clone has just one count. The rearrangement uses TRBV6-5 and TRBJ2-7; D is undetermined. V lost 4 bases, J lost 7 bases, and 17 bases lay in between. Per the germline V gene, CDR1 is MNHEY and CDR2 is SVGAGI. The CDR3 is 14 amino acids. DNA for the CDR3: TGTGCCAGCAGTTTGAAGAAAAGGTCCGGGGAGCAGTACTTC. This gives the protein CASSLKKRSGEQYF.

The chain has TRBV3-1 (or the pseudogene TRBV3-2) and TRBJ2-7; no reliable D call. In germline, CDR1 is LGHDT, CDR2 YNNKEL (reference sequence). The CDR3 sequence is 11 residues long. Trimming stripped 4 bases from V and 3 bases from J, with 4 bases between. CDR3 sequence: CASSPIYEQYF. For the CDR3, the DNA is TGTGCCAGCAGCCCTATCTACGAGCAGTACTTC.

The rearrangement joins TRBV5-1 to TRBJ2-5; the D call may be TRBD1 or TRBD2 (5 bases each). The V gene's germline CDR1 is SGHRS and CDR2 YFSETQ. The CDR3 is 13 residues long. V lost 0 bases and J lost 6, with 9 bases in between. The CDR3 region has the DNA TGCGCCAGCAGCTTGGAAGGGGAGAAGACCCAGTACTTC. It translates to CASSLEGEKTQYF.

The chain couples TRBV27 to TRBJ2-2, with TRBD1 matching 7 bases. The trim removed 3 bases at V and 9 bases at J, leaving 22 bases unmatched. The germline V gene encodes CDR1 MNHEY and CDR2 SMNVEV (reference sequence). The CDR3 spans 19 residues. In nucleotides, the CDR3 is TGTGCCAGCAGTTTTGGGGGTAGGGGGCTCCTTACAACCCCCCGGGAGCTGTTTTTT. Amino acids: CASSFGGRGLLTTPRELFF.

V usage is TRBV7-2 and J usage is TRBJ2-2, with 8 bases identical to TRBD1. This CDR3 region has 16 residues. Trimming at V came to 4 bases and at J to 1 base, leaving 5 bases not matched to a gene. Looked up from germline, CDR1 is SGHTA and CDR2 is FQGNSA. CDR3 protein: CASSSAGTGNTGELFF. The CDR3 DNA is TGTGCCAGCAGCTCCGCCGGGACAGGGAACACCGGGGAGCTGTTTTTT. The full variable domain, its missing parts supplied by reference TRBV7-2 and TRBJ2-2, is GAGVSQSPSNKVTEKGKDVELRCDPISGHTALYWYRQSLGQGLEFLIYFQGNSAPDKSGLPSDRFSAERTGGSVSTLTIQRTQQEDSAVYLCASSSAGTGNTGELFFGEGSRLTVL.

The gene calls are TRBV7-9 and TRBJ1-1; 7 bases are shared with TRBD1. With V trimmed by 2 bases and J by 3 bases, 3 bases remained unmatched. Germline CDR1 reads SEHNR; CDR2 reads FQNEAQ (reference sequence). This CDR3 contains 14 residues. The CDR3 here is CASSLTGVDTEAFF. The CDR3 bases are TGTGCCAGCAGCTTAACAGGGGTTGACACTGAAGCTTTCTTT.

The V gene is TRBV6-1, the J gene TRBJ1-4; 8 nucleotides line up with TRBD1. The CDR3 consists of 16 residues. The ends lost 4 bases at V and 6 bases at J; junction bases unmatched: 10. Germline CDR1 reads MNHNS; CDR2 reads SASEGT. The CDR3 DNA follows: TGTGCCAGCAGTGCTCGAGGGAACAGGGGGGATGAAAAACTGTTTTTT. It encodes CASSARGNRGDEKLFF.

This sequence joins TRBV28 and TRBJ1-2; tentative D call: TRBD1 (5 bases). CDR1 and CDR2 from the germline V gene are MDHEN and SYDVKM. This CDR3 comprises 13 residues. Trimming left V 6 bases short and J 3 bases short, with 11 bases between. The CDR3 here is CASRPGHDYGYTF. The CDR3 DNA sequence: TGTGCCAGCAGACCTGGACATGACTATGGCTACACCTTC.

In DNA, the CDR3 is TGTGCCAGCAGCTTATGGGGGGATACGCAGTATTTT. Its protein product is CASSLWGDTQYF. This chain joins TRBV7-3 and TRBJ2-3, with D perhaps being TRBD1 or TRBD2 (5 bases each). Trimming shortened V by 2 bases and J by 6 bases, and 6 bases separated the two germline ends. The germline CDR1 and CDR2 sequences are SGHTA and FQGTGA. This CDR3 spans 12 amino acids.

This sequence joins TRBV28 and TRBJ1-1; the D gene is possibly TRBD1 (6 bases). Germline CDR1 and CDR2: MDHEN and SYDVKM. The V and J ends lost 5 bases and 11 bases respectively, with 15 bases between them. This CDR3 has 12 amino acids. The CDR3 here is CASSPYRDWAFF. For the CDR3, the DNA is TGTGCCAGCAGTCCCTACAGGGATTGGGCTTTCTTT.

J is TRBJ1-5 and V is TRBV19, with D possibly matching TRBD1 (6 bases). The V and J ends lost 4 bases and 2 bases respectively, with 15 bases between them. Germline assignment: CDR1 LNHDA and CDR2 SQIVND (reference sequence). The CDR3 contains 16 residues. This chain's CDR3 is CASSTITGRGNQPQHF. The CDR3 DNA sequence: TGTGCCAGTAGTACCATTACAGGGAGGGGCAATCAGCCCCAGCATTTT.

The gene calls are TRBV11-1 and TRBJ1-1, with D unresolved. V lost 3 bases and J 2 bases, leaving 1 base between the germline ends. From germline, CDR1 is SGHAT and CDR2 FQDESV (reference sequence). The length of the CDR3 is 11 residues. The CDR3 DNA reads as TGTGCCAGCAGCTTTAACACTGAAGCTTTCTTT. Amino acid sequence: CASSFNTEAFF.

This chain connects TRBV30 to TRBJ1-1; D unresolved. The CDR3 is 12 residues long. Between the trimmed V and J ends, which lost 7 bases and 5 bases, there was a span of 14 bases. Germline V gives CDR1 GTSNPN, CDR2 SVGIG (reference sequence). The CDR3 DNA follows: TGTGCCTTACTGGTTGAGAGGACTGAAGCTTTCTTT. Protein product: CALLVERTEAFF.

This chain links TRBV7-2 with TRBJ1-5, with 10 positions matching TRBD1. The CDR3 extends over 17 amino acids. The germline V gene encodes CDR1 SGHTA and CDR2 FQGNSA. V lost 4 bases and J lost 2; bases outside the gene matches: 8. CDR3 bases: TGTGCCAGCAGCTCCCGACAGGGGGCGCGTGGCAATCAGCCCCAGCATTTT. It specifies CASSSRQGARGNQPQHF.

The chain recombines TRBV29-1 with TRBJ1-1; no clear D. In germline, CDR1 is SQVTM, CDR2 ANQGSEA. This CDR3 has 12 amino acids. The V end was cut by 7 bases, the J end by 5 bases, with 14 bases between. CDR3 residues: CSGLGGRTEAFF. CDR3 DNA sequence: TGCAGCGGCCTGGGAGGGAGGACTGAAGCTTTCTTT.

The chain carries TRBV6-5 and TRBJ2-5, with 8 nucleotides matching TRBD1. CDR1 is MNHEY and CDR2 is SVGAGI in the germline V gene. This CDR3 comprises 14 residues. Trimming at V came to 2 bases and at J to 3 bases, leaving 2 bases not matched to a gene. The CDR3 region is CASSYGTGEETQYF. In nucleotides, the CDR3 is TGTGCCAGCAGTTACGGGACAGGAGAAGAGACCCAGTACTTC.